The rows below give T cell receptor beta chains drawn from one sample of a study of cytomegalovirus exposure and HLA in healthy donors. The assay was immunoSEQ multiplex PCR, and TCRdb's table has in-frame clones only and misses some. The sample shows 100,000 to 150,000 clones, about 91% of them seen only once. The material sequenced was PBMCs. The receptors originated from a woman younger than 35 in good health and CMV-seronegative. Both conserved end residues are part of each CDR3.

J gene | V gene | CDR3 protein
TRBJ2-1 | TRBV6-1 | CASSELSSSYYNEQFF
TRBJ1-4 | TRBV30 | CAWSMTGGDEKLFF
TRBJ2-5 | TRBV14 | CASSGNSGDNRETQYF
TRBJ2-7 | TRBV27 | CASSFPGSYEQYF
TRBJ2-5 | TRBV27 | CASSFGAIRETQYF
TRBJ1-5 | TRBV19 | CASSSYGDSNQPQHF
TRBJ2-1 | TRBV27 | CASQALRGTGSGYEQFF
TRBJ2-1 | TRBV6-5 | CATTWGTGDYNEQFF
TRBJ1-5 | TRBV27 | CASSLLGTGSNQPQHF
TRBJ2-1 | TRBV16 | CASSPVHTGGDYNEQFF
TRBJ1-1 | TRBV6-5 | CASSYDRDLQGTEAFF
TRBJ1-5 | TRBV27 | CASSWQGGNQPQHF